These T cell receptor beta chains were read from a single sample in a study of blood T cell repertoires in COVID-19. The method was immunoSEQ multiplex PCR; TCRdb's version includes in-frame clones alone and lacks a portion of them. The table has fewer than 200,000 clones, about 86% seen once. Material for sequencing was peripheral blood. These receptors came from a woman between 18 and 30 years old who had recovered from COVID-19. CDR3s include the opening cysteine and the closing phenylalanine or tryptophan. The D gene is left open where the match is weak.

>-|TRBV2|TRBJ2-1
CASSWTAEGIDEQFF
TGTGCCAGCAGTTGGACAGCCGAGGGGATTGATGAGCAGTTCTTC
>TRBD1|TRBV9|TRBJ1-4
CASSQHPTGVGEKLFF
TGTGCCAGCAGCCAGCACCCAACAGGGGTAGGGGAAAAACTGTTTTTT
>-|TRBV5-8|TRBJ1-5
CASSSEGSRNQPQHF
TGTGCCAGCAGCTCGGAGGGCAGCCGCAATCAGCCCCAGCATTTT
>-|TRBV7-2|TRBJ2-3
CASSLALAPLATQYF
TGTGCCAGCAGCTTAGCGTTAGCTCCGCTGGCAACGCAGTATTTT
>-|TRBV29-1|TRBJ1-2
CSVAQGPKTYGYTF
TGCAGCGTGGCACAGGGCCCCAAGACCTATGGCTACACCTTC
>-|TRBV6-5|TRBJ1-1
CASSLGGGMNTEAFF
TGTGCCAGCAGTCTTGGGGGGGGAATGAACACTGAAGCTTTCTTT
>TRBD2|TRBV7-2|TRBJ2-1
CASSRQVSGYNEQFF
TGTGCCAGCAGCCGCCAGGTTAGCGGGTACAATGAGCAGTTCTTC
>TRBD2|TRBV7-3|TRBJ2-1
CASSQDPGGINEQFF
TGTGCCAGCAGCCAGGATCCGGGGGGGATCAATGAGCAGTTCTTC
>-|TRBV4-2|TRBJ1-3
CASSQLTAVSGNTIYF
TGTGCCAGCAGCCAATTAACAGCGGTCTCTGGAAACACCATATATTTT
>TRBD1|TRBV2|TRBJ2-7
CASSDGTVSGSEQYF
TGTGCCAGCAGTGACGGGACAGTGAGTGGCTCCGAGCAGTACTTC
>TRBD2|TRBV18|TRBJ2-5
CASSPKGLAGARRETQYF
TGTGCCAGCTCTCCTAAGGGACTAGCGGGGGCGAGGAGAGAGACCCAGTACTTC
>TRBD2|TRBV30|TRBJ2-1
CAWRPGATSGIRNEQFF
TGTGCCTGGAGACCCGGGGCGACTAGCGGGATACGGAATGAGCAGTTCTTC
>-|TRBV9|TRBJ2-2
CASSVAGNTGELFF
TGTGCCAGCAGCGTAGCGGGGAACACCGGGGAGCTGTTTTTT